One and the same sample provided the 17 T cell receptor beta chains below, sequenced in a study of shared clonotypes between healthy human individuals. Method: immunoSEQ multiplex PCR; TCRdb's copy keeps in-frame clones and lacks some. The sample carries 2 million to 2.5 million clones, roughly 91% recorded once. CD45RO-negative, CCR7-selected cells formed the naive CD8 fraction, which excluded terminally differentiated effector memory CD45RA+ cells. Specimen: naive CD8+ T cells from PBMCs. The source is a man aged 18-30 years in good health. Some clones in this sample may be carry-over from other donors' samples.

The V gene is TRBV7-3, the J gene TRBJ2-1; D gene uncertain. Germline loops: CDR1 SGHTA, CDR2 FQGTGA. The CDR3 sequence is 15 residues long. Deletions cut 1 base from V and 4 bases from J, with 11 bases between. CDR3 amino acids: CASSLSGNSYNEQFF. The DNA of the CDR3 is TGTGCCAGCAGCTTAAGTGGCAATTCGTACAATGAGCAGTTCTTC.

V and J are TRBV19 and TRBJ2-5; D gene uncertain. Germline V gives CDR1 LNHDA, CDR2 SQIVND (reference sequence). There are 14 residues in the CDR3. The V end was cut by 8 bases, the J end by 2 bases, with 15 bases between. CDR3 coding DNA: TGTGCCAGTTCAAACCGGGCGGTTCAAGAGACCCAGTACTTC. Translating gives CASSNRAVQETQYF.

V usage is TRBV20-1 and J usage is TRBJ2-7; no reliable D call. The germline V and J ends were trimmed by 7 bases and 5 bases, with 9 bases remaining between them. Germline CDR1 and CDR2: DFQATT and SNEGSKA (reference sequence). The CDR3 is 10 residues long. For the CDR3, the DNA is TGCAGTGGCCCATGGGACGAGCAGTACTTC. Translating it yields CSGPWDEQYF.

The chain employs TRBV5-1 and TRBJ2-2; 7 bases line up with TRBD1. CDR1 and CDR2 (germline): SGHRS, YFSETQ. The CDR3 spans 17 residues. V lost 4 bases to trimming and J lost 2 bases; unmatched junction nucleotides: 11. The chain's CDR3 is CASSPYLTGINTGELFF. CDR3 bases: TGCGCCAGCAGCCCATACCTGACAGGGATAAACACCGGGGAGCTGTTTTTT.

The gene calls are TRBV6-5 and TRBJ1-1; possible D gene TRBD1, 5 bases. Trimming shortened V by 0 bases and J by 8 bases, and 10 bases separated the two germline ends. The germline V gene encodes CDR1 MNHEY and CDR2 SVGAGI. CDR3 length: 13 amino acids. In nucleotides, the CDR3 is TGTGCCAGCAGTTACTCGTTCGGGGACGAAGCTTTCTTT. Translating gives CASSYSFGDEAFF.

V gene TRBV5-1 combines with J gene TRBJ2-1, with TRBD2 identical over 8 bases. Germline trimming cut 2 bases from V and 3 bases from J; bases unmatched to any gene: 4. The CDR3 covers 15 residues. Germline V gene lookup returns CDR1 SGHRS and CDR2 YFSETQ. CDR3 region: CASSFPGLGYNEQFF. For the CDR3, the DNA is TGCGCCAGCAGCTTTCCGGGACTAGGCTACAATGAGCAGTTCTTC.

J is TRBJ1-2 and V is TRBV6-1; 7 bases map to TRBD1. Trimming took 4 bases from V and 1 from J; bases not matched to a gene: 6. Germline V gives CDR1 MNHNS, CDR2 SASEGT. The CDR3 runs to 15 residues. The CDR3 nucleotides are TGTGCCAGCAGTGTCGACAGGGTGGGTAACTATGGCTACACCTTC. As protein: CASSVDRVGNYGYTF.

Comments on this clone: Other nucleotide sequences in the sample specify the same CDR3. The chain combines TRBV27 with TRBJ2-7, with 7 bases that match TRBD2. Unmatched junction bases numbered 6, after V lost 6 bases and J lost 1 base. The germline CDR1 and CDR2 sequences are MNHEY and SMNVEV (reference sequence). This CDR3 has 14 amino acids. Here the CDR3 DNA reads TGTGCCAGCAGCCTGTGGGGGGGTTCCTACGAGCAGTACTTC. As protein: CASSLWGGSYEQYF.

For the CDR3, the DNA is TGTGCCAGCACCCCATGGGCGGACAACCAAGAGACCCAGTACTTC. The encoded protein is CASTPWADNQETQYF. The chain joins TRBV28 to TRBJ2-5, with TRBD1 as a possible D gene (5 bases). From germline, CDR1 is MDHEN and CDR2 SYDVKM. Trimming pared 7 bases from V and 0 bases from J, leaving 15 bases between. The CDR3 totals 15 residues.

The chain has TRBV4-1 and TRBJ2-2; no clear D gene. This CDR3 region has 15 residues. Germline lookup yields CDR1 MGHRA and CDR2 YSYEKL. V lost 1 base and J 5 bases, leaving 11 bases between the germline ends. The CDR3 sequence: CASSQVRTFTGELFF. For the CDR3, the DNA is TGCGCCAGCAGCCAAGTGAGAACATTTACCGGGGAGCTGTTTTTT.

The chain couples TRBV29-1 to TRBJ2-1; 8 positions match TRBD1. This CDR3 contains 12 residues. Germline values: CDR1 SQVTM, CDR2 ANQGSEA. CDR3: CRGDRFPHEQFF. CDR3 nucleotide sequence: TGCAGGGGGGACAGGTTTCCTCATGAGCAGTTCTTC.

This chain joins TRBV7-8 and TRBJ2-1; a possible D gene is TRBD1 (5 bases). Germline assignment: CDR1 SGHVS and CDR2 FQNEAQ. This CDR3 spans 15 amino acids. The ends were cut back, 1 base at V and 7 bases at J, with 14 bases in the middle. Here the CDR3 DNA reads TGTGCCAGCAGCTTAGATAGCAGGGCCATGAATGAGCAGTTCTTC. This gives the protein CASSLDSRAMNEQFF. Drawing the rest from reference TRBV7-8 and TRBJ2-1, the complete variable domain is GAGVSQSPRYKVAKRGQDVALRCDPISGHVSLFWYQQALGQGPEFLTYFQNEAQLDKSGLPSDRFFAERPEGSVSTLKIQRTQQEDSAVYLCASSLDSRAMNEQFFGPGTRLTVL.

CDR3 loop: CASSLVGDISSGANVLTF. The CDR3 DNA is TGTGCCAGCAGCTTAGTAGGGGACATAAGCTCTGGGGCCAACGTCCTGACTTTC. The rearrangement uses TRBV13 and TRBJ2-6; D may be TRBD1 (6 bases). The V gene lost 1 base and the J gene lost 0 bases, with 13 bases spanning the gap. Germline CDR1 PRHDT, CDR2 FYEKMQ (reference sequence). This CDR3 is built from 18 residues.

The chain combines TRBV5-1 with TRBJ2-7; tentative D call: TRBD1 (6 bases). V gave up 4 bases and J gave up 2 bases, with 16 bases separating them. This CDR3 is 15 amino acids long. CDR1 SGHRS and CDR2 YFSETQ come from the germline V gene. This CDR3 is CASSPRPGQPYEQYF. The CDR3 nucleotides read TGCGCCAGCAGCCCACGACCGGGACAACCCTACGAGCAGTACTTC.

This rearrangement joins TRBV28 to TRBJ2-1; 12 nucleotides line up with TRBD2. CDR3 length: 15 amino acids. V lost 6 bases, J lost 8 bases, and 8 bases stayed unmatched. Germline V gene sequence: CDR1 MDHEN, CDR2 SYDVKM. The CDR3 bases are TGTGCCAGCAGGAAGACTAGCGGGAGTTGGTATGAGCAGTTCTTC. Protein product: CASRKTSGSWYEQFF.

The J gene is TRBJ2-7, the V gene TRBV5-6; perhaps TRBD2 as D (5 bases). The germline CDR1 and CDR2 sequences are SGHDT and YYEEEE. Deletions cut 5 bases from V and 3 bases from J, with 15 bases between. The CDR3 is made up of 14 amino acids. This CDR3 reads CASSLMTGNYEQYF. The CDR3 nucleotides read TGTGCCAGCAGTTTAATGACCGGGAACTACGAGCAGTACTTC. Variable domain in full (rest from reference TRBV5-6 and TRBJ2-7): DAGVTQSPTHLIKTRGQQVTLRCSPKSGHDTVSWYQQALGQGPQFIFQYYEEEERQRGNFPDRFSGHQFPNYSSELNVNALLLGDSALYLCASSLMTGNYEQYFGPGTRLTVT.

This clone occurred once. This rearrangement joins TRBV11-2 to TRBJ2-1; no clear D. The CDR3 runs 14 residues. Between the trimmed V and J ends, which lost 2 bases and 7 bases, there was a span of 12 bases. CDR1 is SGHAT, CDR2 FQNNGV, per germline. The chain's CDR3 is CASSLYLVMNEQFF. For the CDR3, the DNA is TGTGCCAGCAGCTTATACCTAGTAATGAATGAGCAGTTCTTC.